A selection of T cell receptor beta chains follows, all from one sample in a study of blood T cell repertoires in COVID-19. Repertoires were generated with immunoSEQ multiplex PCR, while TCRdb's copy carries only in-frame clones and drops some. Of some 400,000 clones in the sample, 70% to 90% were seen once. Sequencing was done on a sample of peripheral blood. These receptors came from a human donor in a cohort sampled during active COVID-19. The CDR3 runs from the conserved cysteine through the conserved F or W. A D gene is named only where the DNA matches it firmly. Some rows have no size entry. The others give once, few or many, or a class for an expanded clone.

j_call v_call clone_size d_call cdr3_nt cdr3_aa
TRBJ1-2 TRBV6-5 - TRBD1 TGTGCCAGCAGTTCTGGGACAGGGGCCTATGGCTACACCTTC CASSSGTGAYGYTF
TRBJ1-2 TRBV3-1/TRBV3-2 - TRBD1 TGTGCCAGCACCGACAGGGGGTATGGCTACACCTTC CASTDRGYGYTF
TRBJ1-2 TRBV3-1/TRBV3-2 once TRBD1 TGTGCCAGCAGCCGACAGGGACGCTCGCATGGCTACACCTTC CASSRQGRSHGYTF
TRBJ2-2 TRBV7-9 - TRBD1 TGTGCCAGCAGACATAAAACGGGACAGGGGGCGACCGGGGAGCTGTTTTTT CASRHKTGQGATGELFF
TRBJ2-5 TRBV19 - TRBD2 TGTGCCAGTAGTATAGATAGCGCGGGGGGACAAGAGACCCAGTACTTC CASSIDSAGGQETQYF
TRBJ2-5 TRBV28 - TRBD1 TGTGCCAGCAGGCCTCGAGGGGGCGATGAGACCCAGTACTTC CASRPRGGDETQYF
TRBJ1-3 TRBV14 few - TGTGCCAGCAGCCAAGCGCGAGCTTCCTCTGGAAACACCATATATTTT CASSQARASSGNTIYF
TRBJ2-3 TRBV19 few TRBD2 TGTGCCAGTAGTATTCGACTAGCCGACACAGATACGCAGTATTTT CASSIRLADTDTQYF
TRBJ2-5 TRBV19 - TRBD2 TGTGCCAGTGGGATAGCGGGGAGGTTAGAGACCCAGTACTTC CASGIAGRLETQYF
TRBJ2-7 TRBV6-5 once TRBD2 TGTGCCAGCAGTTACGCTAGCGGGAGCTCCTACGAGCAGTACTTC CASSYASGSSYEQYF
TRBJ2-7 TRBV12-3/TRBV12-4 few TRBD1 TGTGCCAGCAGTCCCGGGACAGCGTACGAGCAGTACTTC CASSPGTAYEQYF
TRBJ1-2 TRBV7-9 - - TGTGCCAGCAGCCCAGCCGGAGGAGGGTACTATGGCTACACCTTC CASSPAGGGYYGYTF
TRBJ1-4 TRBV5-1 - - TGCGCCAGCAGCTGGGAAGGGAGGTCGGAAAAACTGTTTTTT CASSWEGRSEKLFF
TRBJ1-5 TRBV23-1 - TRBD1 TGCGCCAGCAGTCGCCGGACAGGGAGGTCGCCCCAGCATTTT CASSRRTGRSPQHF
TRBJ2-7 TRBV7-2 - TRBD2 TGTGCCAGCAGCTTCGGACTAGCGGGGGACGGGCAGTACTTC CASSFGLAGDGQYF
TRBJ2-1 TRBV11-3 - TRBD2 TGTGCCAGCAGCTTAGGACTAGCGGGTCACAATGAGCAGTTCTTC CASSLGLAGHNEQFF
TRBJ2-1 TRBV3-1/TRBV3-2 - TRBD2 TGTGCCAGCAGCCAGTTAGCGGGAGGGGCCTACAATGAGCAGTTCTTC CASSQLAGGAYNEQFF
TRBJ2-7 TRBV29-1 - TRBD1 TGCAGCGTTGTGGGACAGGGGGAGTACGAGCAGTACTTC CSVVGQGEYEQYF
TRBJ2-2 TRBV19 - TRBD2 TGTGCCAGTAGTACTCCCGAAGGACTAGTATCACGGAGCACCGGGGAGCTGTTTTTT CASSTPEGLVSRSTGELFF
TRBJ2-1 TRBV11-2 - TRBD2 TGTGCCAGCAGCAGGCTAGCGGGAGGGCCCGAGCAGTTCTTC CASSRLAGGPEQFF
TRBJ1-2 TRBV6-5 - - TGTGCCAGCAGTCCCGGGAGGAGTGGCTACACCTTC CASSPGRSGYTF
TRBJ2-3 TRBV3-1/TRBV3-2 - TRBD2 TGTGCCAGCAGCCAAGATTGGACTAGCGGGAGAGATACGCAGTATTTT CASSQDWTSGRDTQYF
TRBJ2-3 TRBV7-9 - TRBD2 TGTGCCAGCAGCGGTGGGACTAGCAGACTCACAGATACGCAGTATTTT CASSGGTSRLTDTQYF
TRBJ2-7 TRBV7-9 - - TGTGCCAGCAGCTTCCAGGACAGCTCCTACGAGCAGTACTTC CASSFQDSSYEQYF
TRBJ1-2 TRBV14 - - TGTGCCAGCAGCCAAGATCGGGTTCGGAGCTACACCTTC CASSQDRVRSYTF
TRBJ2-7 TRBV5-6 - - TGTGCCAGCAGCTACCGAGTGGGCAACTACGAGCAGTACTTC CASSYRVGNYEQYF
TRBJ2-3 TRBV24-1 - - TGTGCCACCAGTGACTCCGCGGGGGCGCAGGGCACAGATACGCAGTATTTT CATSDSAGAQGTDTQYF
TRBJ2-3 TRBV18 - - TGTGCCAGCTCACCACCGACTAGCACAGATACGCAGTATTTT CASSPPTSTDTQYF
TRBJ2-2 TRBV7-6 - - TGTGCCAGCAGCTGGGGCCAGGGATCCGGGGAGCTGTTTTTT CASSWGQGSGELFF
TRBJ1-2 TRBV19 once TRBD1 TGTGCCAGTAGTAAAGGGACAGTTTCCAACTATGGCTACACCTTC CASSKGTVSNYGYTF
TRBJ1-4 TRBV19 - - TGTGCCAGGAAGGACTGTCCAACTAATGAAAAACTGTTTTTT CARKDCPTNEKLFF
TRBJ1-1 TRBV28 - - TGTGCCAGCAGTTTACAGTCTGAAGCTTTCTTT CASSLQSEAFF
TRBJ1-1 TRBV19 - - TGTGCCAGTAGATCGGGGGTACCGTTTGGGAACACTGAAGCTTTCTTT CASRSGVPFGNTEAFF